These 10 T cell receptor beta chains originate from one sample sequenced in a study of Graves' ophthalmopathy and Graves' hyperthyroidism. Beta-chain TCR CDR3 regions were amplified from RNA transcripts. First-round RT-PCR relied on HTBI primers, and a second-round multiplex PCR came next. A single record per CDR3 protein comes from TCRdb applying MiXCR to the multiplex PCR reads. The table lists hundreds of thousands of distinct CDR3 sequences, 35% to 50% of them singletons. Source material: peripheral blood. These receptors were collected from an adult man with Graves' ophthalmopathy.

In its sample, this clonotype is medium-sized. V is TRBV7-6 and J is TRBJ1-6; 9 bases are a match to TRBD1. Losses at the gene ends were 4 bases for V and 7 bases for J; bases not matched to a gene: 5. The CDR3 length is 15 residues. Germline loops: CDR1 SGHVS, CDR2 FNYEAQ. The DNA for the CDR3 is TGTGCCAGCAGCTCAACCGGGACAGGGAATTCACCCCTCCACTTT. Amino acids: CASSSTGTGNSPLHF.

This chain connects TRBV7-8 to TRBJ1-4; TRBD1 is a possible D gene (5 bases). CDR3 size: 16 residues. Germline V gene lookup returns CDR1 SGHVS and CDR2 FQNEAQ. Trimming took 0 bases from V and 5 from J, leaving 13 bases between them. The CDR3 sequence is CASSLAPWGLNEKLFF. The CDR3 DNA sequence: TGTGCCAGCAGCTTAGCGCCGTGGGGCTTAAATGAAAAACTGTTTTTT.

The CDR3 loop is CASSLTSQGTGNTF. DNA of the CDR3: TGTGCCAGCAGCTTAACCAGCCAGGGGACTGGAAACACCTTC. The chain couples TRBV7-9 to TRBJ1-2; a possible D gene is TRBD1 (6 bases). With 2 bases removed from V and 12 bases from J, the gap between germline ends came to 19 bases. The CDR3 loop spans 14 amino acids. Germline assignment: CDR1 SEHNR and CDR2 FQNEAQ (reference sequence).

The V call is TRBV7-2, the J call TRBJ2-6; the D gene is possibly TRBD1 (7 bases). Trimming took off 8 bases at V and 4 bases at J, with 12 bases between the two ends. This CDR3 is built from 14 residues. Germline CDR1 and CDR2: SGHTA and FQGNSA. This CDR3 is CASFGGGGANVLTF. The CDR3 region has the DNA TGTGCCAGCTTCGGAGGGGGCGGGGCCAACGTCCTGACTTTC.

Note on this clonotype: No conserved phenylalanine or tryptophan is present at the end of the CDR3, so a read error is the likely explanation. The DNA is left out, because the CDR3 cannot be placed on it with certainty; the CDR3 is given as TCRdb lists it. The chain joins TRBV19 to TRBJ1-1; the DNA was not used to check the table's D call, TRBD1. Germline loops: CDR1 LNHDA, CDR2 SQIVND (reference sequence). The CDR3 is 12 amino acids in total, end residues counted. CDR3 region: CASSATGTGASY.

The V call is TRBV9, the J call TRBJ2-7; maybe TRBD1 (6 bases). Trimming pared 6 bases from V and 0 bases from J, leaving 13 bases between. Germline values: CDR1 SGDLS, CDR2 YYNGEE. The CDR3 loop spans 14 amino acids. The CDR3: CASTRTASSYEQYF. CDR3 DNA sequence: TGTGCCAGCACTCGGACAGCGAGCTCCTACGAGCAGTACTTC.

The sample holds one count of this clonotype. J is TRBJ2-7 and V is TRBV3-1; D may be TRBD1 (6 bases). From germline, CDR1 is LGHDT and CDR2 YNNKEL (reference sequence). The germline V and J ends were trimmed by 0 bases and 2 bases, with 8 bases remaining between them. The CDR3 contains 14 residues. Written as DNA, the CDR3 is TGTGCCAGCAGCCAAGACTGGACAGCCTACGAGCAGTACTTC. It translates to CASSQDWTAYEQYF.

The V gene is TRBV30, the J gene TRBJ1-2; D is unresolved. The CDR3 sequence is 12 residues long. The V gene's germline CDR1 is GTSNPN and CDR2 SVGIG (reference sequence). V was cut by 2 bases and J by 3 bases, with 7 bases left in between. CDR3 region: CAWSLADYGYTF. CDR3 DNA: TGTGCCTGGAGTTTGGCGGACTATGGCTACACCTTC.

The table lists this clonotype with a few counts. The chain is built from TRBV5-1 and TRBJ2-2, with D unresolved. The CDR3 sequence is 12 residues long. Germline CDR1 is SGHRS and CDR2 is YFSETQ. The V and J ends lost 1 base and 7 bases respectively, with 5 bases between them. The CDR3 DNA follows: TGCGCCAGCAGCTTGTCCTACGGGGAGCTGTTTTTT. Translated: CASSLSYGELFF. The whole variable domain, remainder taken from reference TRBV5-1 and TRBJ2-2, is KAGVTQTPRYLIKTRGQQVTLSCSPISGHRSVSWYQQTPGQGLQFLFEYFSETQRNKGNFPGRFSGRQFSNSRSEMNVSTLELGDSALYLCASSLSYGELFFGEGSRLTVL.

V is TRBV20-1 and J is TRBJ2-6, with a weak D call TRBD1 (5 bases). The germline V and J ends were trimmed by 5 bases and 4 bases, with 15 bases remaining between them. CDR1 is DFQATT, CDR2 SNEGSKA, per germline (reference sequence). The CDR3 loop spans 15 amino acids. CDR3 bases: TGCAGTGCTGAGGACACATCGACCGGGGCCAACGTCCTGACTTTC. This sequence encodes CSAEDTSTGANVLTF.